Each of the 11 T cell receptor beta chains below was sequenced from the same sample in a study of blood T cell repertoires in COVID-19. Data came from immunoSEQ multiplex PCR; TCRdb stores just in-frame clones and leaves some out. The table has about 250,000 clones, about 82% seen once. The source material was peripheral blood. The receptors shown here come from a woman of 80 years or more with COVID-19, enrolled during active disease.

This clone was counted once. The chain has TRBV7-2 and TRBJ1-4, with D unresolved. The CDR3 runs to 13 residues. Per germline, CDR1 SGHTA and CDR2 FQGNSA. The V gene lost 2 bases and the J gene lost 8 bases, with 9 bases spanning the gap. The CDR3 DNA sequence: TGTGCCAGCAGCTTACGAAGCGAAGAAAAACTGTTTTTT. Protein sequence: CASSLRSEEKLFF.

The chain is built from TRBV28 and TRBJ1-5, with TRBD1 identical over 9 bases. The germline V gene encodes CDR1 MDHEN and CDR2 SYDVKM. The CDR3 has 15 amino acids. Trimming cost V 3 bases and J 4 bases; bases outside gene matches: 4. The CDR3 loop reads CASSFVTGGNQPQHF. As DNA, the CDR3 is TGTGCCAGCAGTTTTGTGACAGGGGGGAATCAGCCCCAGCATTTT. Looking up the rest from reference TRBV28 and TRBJ1-5 gives the full variable domain: DVKVTQSSRYLVKRTGEKVFLECVQDMDHENMFWYRQDPGLGLRLIYFSYDVKMKEKGDIPEGYSVSREKKERFSLILESASTNQTSMYLCASSFVTGGNQPQHFGDGTRLSIL.

The sample holds one count of this clone. The genes are TRBV19 and TRBJ2-3, with TRBD1 identical over 12 bases. The CDR3 covers 16 residues. Germline-derived CDR1 and CDR2 are LNHDA and SQIVND (reference sequence). The V segment lost 6 bases and the J segment 5 bases; nucleotides outside the gene matches: 9. The CDR3 protein is CASSPTGTGGLDTQYF. In DNA, the CDR3 is TGTGCCAGTAGCCCCACCGGGACAGGGGGCTTAGATACGCAGTATTTT.

The V and J genes are TRBV28 and TRBJ1-6; unclear D gene. The V end lost 3 bases, the J end lost 0 bases, and 3 bases lay between the germline ends. The CDR3 runs 14 residues. Germline lookup yields CDR1 MDHEN and CDR2 SYDVKM. This CDR3 reads CASSLSSYNSPLHF. The CDR3 DNA follows: TGTGCCAGCAGTTTGAGCTCCTATAATTCACCCCTCCACTTT. Full variable domain (rest looked up from reference TRBV28 and TRBJ1-6): DVKVTQSSRYLVKRTGEKVFLECVQDMDHENMFWYRQDPGLGLRLIYFSYDVKMKEKGDIPEGYSVSREKKERFSLILESASTNQTSMYLCASSLSSYNSPLHFGNGTRLTVT.

Only a few counts were recorded for this clone. The chain carries TRBV10-3 and TRBJ1-1; D unresolved. The CDR3 contains 12 residues. Germline CDR1 ENHRY, CDR2 SYGVKD. The ends were cut back, 2 bases at V and 4 bases at J, with 5 bases in the middle. DNA for the CDR3: TGTGCCATCAGTGAGGCGGGCACTGAAGCTTTCTTT. It specifies CAISEAGTEAFF.

V gene TRBV5-3 combines with J gene TRBJ1-4, with 11 bases identical to TRBD1. TRBV5-3 is noted as an ORF with a role that remains uncertain. V lost 4 bases, J lost 7 bases, and 12 bases stayed unmatched. The CDR3 totals 17 residues. This CDR3 reads CARSTISDRGPGEKLFF. The CDR3 DNA is TGTGCCAGAAGCACCATATCGGACAGGGGGCCAGGTGAAAAACTGTTTTTT.

Written as DNA, the CDR3 is TGTGCCAGCAGCCCAAGACAGCTGTATGGCTACACCTTC. Residues: CASSPRQLYGYTF. This rearrangement joins TRBV27 to TRBJ1-2; tentatively, D is TRBD1 (5 bases). With 6 bases removed from V and 5 bases from J, the gap between germline ends came to 13 bases. Looked up from germline, CDR1 is MNHEY and CDR2 is SMNVEV (reference sequence). CDR3 length: 13 amino acids.

This clone turned up a few times. This CDR3 is CASSLDRQGSNTEAFF. Written as DNA, the CDR3 is TGTGCCAGCAGCTTAGATCGACAGGGGTCGAACACTGAAGCTTTCTTT. The chain employs TRBV11-2 and TRBJ1-1, with 8 bases aligning to TRBD1. V trimming: 0 bases; J trimming: 1 base; junction bases outside the gene matches: 4. This CDR3 is built from 16 residues. Germline CDR1 SGHAT, CDR2 FQNNGV.

V is TRBV5-1 and J is TRBJ2-1, with a weak D call TRBD1 (6 bases). The CDR3 has 15 amino acids. CDR1 and CDR2 (germline): SGHRS, YFSETQ. V shed 4 bases and J shed 4 bases, with 15 bases lying between them. CDR3 sequence (DNA): TGCGCCAGCAGCCCTACAGGGAATAATTACAATGAGCAGTTCTTC. Translated: CASSPTGNNYNEQFF.

This chain joins TRBV2 and TRBJ1-3; TRBD1 agrees at 7 bases. CDR1 and CDR2 from the germline V gene are SNHLY and FYNNEI. The CDR3 runs 14 residues. The V segment lost 4 bases and the J segment 4 bases; nucleotides outside the gene matches: 4. The CDR3 here is CASSGDSFGNTIYF. CDR3 in DNA: TGTGCCAGCAGTGGGGACAGTTTCGGAAACACCATATATTTT.

Regarding this clone: Other DNA sequences within the sample encode an identical CDR3. The rearrangement uses TRBV3-1 (or the pseudogene TRBV3-2) and TRBJ2-5, with 13 bases fitting TRBD2. The CDR3 length is 16 residues. Germline loops: CDR1 LGHDT, CDR2 YNNKEL (reference sequence). With V trimmed by 1 base and J by 5 bases, 4 bases remained unmatched. The CDR3 region has the DNA TGTGCCAGCAGCCAAGGACTAGCGGGGGGCCGGGAGACCCAGTACTTC. It is translated as CASSQGLAGGRETQYF.